This T cell receptor (beta chain) was identified during a study of blood T cell repertoires in COVID-19. Background on the study: Acute-phase and convalescent COVID-19 samples originated in the United States, Italy and Spain. The analysed material was cDNA or gDNA that came from T cells, B-cell-depleted T cells, or PBMCs.

Per the authors' pipeline: Amplification from reference gene primers served as the basis for estimated nucleated cell counts. Sequencing was performed with immunoSEQ multiplex PCR; in TCRdb, only in-frame clones are kept and a portion is missing. V, J and clone size derive from that table, while D and trimming were established from the DNA sequence. Of 70,000 to 85,000 clones in the sample, about 85% were seen once. With 3 bases removed from V and 0 bases from J, the gap between germline ends came to 11 bases. This CDR3 has 15 residues. In germline, CDR1 is LNHNV, CDR2 YYDKDF (reference sequence). The sample taken for sequencing was peripheral blood. The rearrangement links TRBV15 to TRBJ1-1; D perhaps matches TRBD1 (6 bases). This clonotype was sampled from a woman in her forties or fifties with active or convalescent COVID-19. CDR3 in DNA: TGTGCCACCAGCAGTAGGGCAGGGGTGAACACTGAAGCTTTCTTT. This codes for CATSSRAGVNTEAFF.